The 25 T cell receptor beta chains in this list originate from one sample, sequenced in a study of T cells after yellow fever vaccination. MiXCR, applied by TCRdb to the 5' RACE reads, yields one record per CDR3 protein. The sample lists a few hundred thousand distinct CDR3 sequences, about 17% occurring once. The starting material was PBMCs, obtained 4 to 5 days after the first yellow fever vaccination. These receptors were obtained from a man aged 18 to 29 who received the YFV17D yellow fever vaccine.

This clonotype was counted between two and nine times. The rearrangement uses TRBV28 and TRBJ2-1, with 9 bases identical to TRBD1. Germline V gene lookup returns CDR1 MDHEN and CDR2 SYDVKM. The CDR3 length is 17 residues. V dropped 7 bases and J dropped 1; count of bases not matched to a gene: 11. The CDR3, as DNA: TGTGCCAGCAAATTCGGGACAGGGATATTGTCCTACAATGAGCAGTTCTTC. Its protein is CASKFGTGILSYNEQFF.

The chain combines TRBV12-3 or TRBV12-4 with TRBJ1-4; unclear D gene. V was cut by 8 bases and J by 4 bases, with 8 bases left in between. The CDR3 is 12 amino acids. The CDR3, as DNA: TGTGCCAGCTCCAGGCTTAATGAAAAACTGTTTTTT. Translation gives CASSRLNEKLFF.

This clonotype turned up a few times. This chain connects TRBV4-2 to TRBJ1-1; 10 bases align to TRBD1. The CDR3 sequence is 15 residues long. The V gene's germline CDR1 is LGHNA and CDR2 YNFKEQ. Losses at the gene ends were 2 bases for V and 10 bases for J; bases not matched to a gene: 10. The CDR3 DNA reads as TGTGCCAGCAGCCAATCCGGGACAGGGGTTAGGGGAGCTTTCTTT. Translation: CASSQSGTGVRGAFF.

The chain is built from TRBV18 and TRBJ1-1, with D unclear. Looked up from germline, CDR1 is KGHSH and CDR2 is LQKENI. This CDR3 spans 16 amino acids. Trimming left V 8 bases short and J 1 base short, with 20 bases between. The CDR3, as DNA: TGTGCCAGCGCCCCGGCAGCAACCATCAGGAACACTGAAGCTTTCTTT. This sequence encodes CASAPAATIRNTEAFF.

The chain couples TRBV5-5 to TRBJ1-2; tentatively, D is TRBD1 (6 bases). Germline V gene data show CDR1 as SGHKS and CDR2 as YYEKEE (reference sequence). Trimming pared 2 bases from V and 7 bases from J, leaving 18 bases between. The CDR3 extends over 15 amino acids. CDR3: CASSLVGQGSSGYTF. CDR3 DNA: TGTGCCAGCAGCTTAGTGGGTCAGGGGTCGTCTGGCTACACCTTC. The whole variable domain, remainder taken from reference TRBV5-5 and TRBJ1-2, is DAGVTQSPTHLIKTRGQQVTLRCSPISGHKSVSWYQQVLGQGPQFIFQYYEKEERGRGNFPDRFSARQFPNYSSELNVNALLLGDSALYLCASSLVGQGSSGYTFGSGTRLTVV.

This clonotype has a handful of counts. The chain combines TRBV28 with TRBJ2-7; a possible D gene is TRBD1 (6 bases). This CDR3 region has 14 residues. Germline lookup yields CDR1 MDHEN and CDR2 SYDVKM. V was clipped by 10 bases and J by 2 bases, with 18 bases between them. The CDR3 bases are TGTGCCAACCCCGCCGGGACACCGCCCTACGAGCAGTACGTC. It specifies CANPAGTPPYEQYV.

Details on this clonotype: A much larger clonotype is one base distant, so this may be a read error. The gene calls are TRBV5-1 and TRBJ1-2, with D possibly matching TRBD1 (5 bases). The CDR3 runs 14 residues. Per germline, CDR1 SGHRS and CDR2 YFSETQ. The CDR3 region is CASSLGRGDGGSTF. CDR3 in DNA: TGCGCCAGCAGCTTGGGAAGAGGGGACGGTGGCTCCACCTTC.

The table lists this clonotype with many counts. V and J are TRBV6-2 or TRBV6-3 and TRBJ2-7, with D unresolved. This CDR3 is 10 amino acids long. V dropped 5 bases and J dropped 4 bases, with 3 bases sitting between them. Germline V gene lookup returns CDR1 MNHEY and CDR2 SVGEGT. For the CDR3, the DNA is TGTGCCAGCAGTCATTACGAGCAGTACGTC. It codes for CASSHYEQYV.

The chain carries TRBV15 and TRBJ2-3; TRBD1 is a possible D gene (5 bases). V was shortened by 5 bases and J by 2 bases, with 8 bases between the two germline ends. The CDR3 has 13 residues. CDR1 is LNHNV and CDR2 is YYDKDF in the germline V gene (reference sequence). CDR3 region: CATSDSSTDTQYF. CDR3 DNA: TGTGCCACCAGCGACAGTTCCACAGATACGCAGTATTTT.

The sample holds a few counts of this clonotype. The J gene is TRBJ2-7, the V gene TRBV10-3, with 8 bases aligning to TRBD1. The V gene end was trimmed by 1 base and the J gene end by 3 bases; junction bases not matched to a gene: 5. The germline V gene encodes CDR1 ENHRY and CDR2 SYGVKD. This CDR3 has 15 amino acids. CDR3 bases: TGTGCCATCAGTGAGTGGACAGGGAGCTACTACGAGCAGTACTTC. It is translated as CAISEWTGSYYEQYF.

This clonotype came up many times. The chain employs TRBV5-1 and TRBJ2-7; 9 bases align to TRBD1. Germline CDR1 SGHRS, CDR2 YFSETQ. This CDR3 has 13 residues. Losses at the gene ends were 0 bases for V and 5 bases for J; bases not matched to a gene: 0. Written as DNA, the CDR3 is TGCGCCAGCAGCTTGGGGACAGGGGACGAGCAGTACTTC. Its translation is CASSLGTGDEQYF.

The V call is TRBV6-4, the J call TRBJ2-2; 8 bases fit TRBD1. Germline V CDR1 and CDR2: MRHNA, SNTAGT. This CDR3 has 15 amino acids. V shed 0 bases and J 6 bases; nucleotides not matched to a gene: 3. CDR3 nucleotides: TGTGCCAGCAGTGACTCGGCAGGGGGCCCCGGGGAGCTGTTTTTT. Its protein product is CASSDSAGGPGELFF.

This clonotype has a handful of counts. The V and J genes are TRBV7-3 and TRBJ1-6, with D possibly TRBD1 on 6 matching bases. Trimming took 4 bases from V and 10 from J, leaving 17 bases between them. CDR3 length: 15 residues. CDR1 and CDR2 from the germline V gene are SGHTA and FQGTGA. In DNA, the CDR3 is TGTGCCAGCAGCTCTCTCGGCAGGGGTGTGTCACCCCTCCACTTT. Encoded protein: CASSSLGRGVSPLHF.

About this clonotype itself: This may arise from a read error, as a much more abundant clone is one base away. The J gene is TRBJ1-1, the V gene TRBV7-2, with no clear D. This CDR3 is built from 14 residues. CDR1 is SGHTA, CDR2 FQGNSA, per germline. The CDR3 DNA sequence: TGTGCCAGCAGCCCAGGAAGGCTGAACTCTGAAGCTTTCTTT. Its translation is CASSPGRLNSEAFF.

V is TRBV6-1 and J is TRBJ2-2; no firm D call. CDR3 length equals 15 residues. The germline CDR1 and CDR2 sequences are MNHNS and SASEGT. V lost 6 bases, J lost 1 base, and 12 bases lay in between. CDR3 in amino acids: CASSSLTGNTGELFF. CDR3 coding DNA: TGTGCCAGCAGCTCCCTGACCGGGAACACCGGGGAGCTGTTTTTT.

The V and J genes are TRBV18 and TRBJ2-7; D call uncertain. This CDR3 has 16 amino acids. From germline, CDR1 is KGHSH and CDR2 LQKENI. With 0 bases removed from V and 3 bases from J, the gap between germline ends came to 15 bases. The CDR3 protein is CASSPPLSGWYYEQYF. DNA for the CDR3: TGTGCCAGCTCACCACCACTTTCAGGTTGGTACTACGAGCAGTACTTC.

The genes are TRBV5-1 and TRBJ1-1, with D unclear. CDR1 is SGHRS, CDR2 YFSETQ, per germline. V shed 0 bases and J shed 4 bases, with 19 bases lying between them. This CDR3 comprises 17 residues. The chain's CDR3 is CASSLDGRTDGPTEAFF. In nucleotides, the CDR3 is TGCGCCAGCAGCTTGGATGGAAGGACGGACGGACCCACTGAAGCTTTCTTT.

This clonotype was observed a few times. The chain is built from TRBV12-5 and TRBJ2-7; D gene ambiguous. The CDR3 sequence is 12 residues long. The ends were cut back, 0 bases at V and 6 bases at J, with 6 bases in the middle. Germline CDR1 reads LGHNT; CDR2 reads FRNRAP. The CDR3 DNA follows: TGTGCTAGTGGTTTGGTTAAAGGCGAGCAGTACTTC. Its translation: CASGLVKGEQYF.

The chain employs TRBV5-1 and TRBJ2-7; tentative D call: TRBD1 (7 bases). Trimming took off 0 bases at V and 4 bases at J, with 14 bases between the two ends. The germline CDR1 and CDR2 sequences are SGHRS and YFSETQ. The CDR3 is 15 residues long. CDR3 sequence (DNA): TGCGCCAGCAGCTTGGGATCAGGGGGGTCATACGAGCAGTACTTC. The encoded protein is CASSLGSGGSYEQYF.

This clonotype has ten or more counts. This sequence joins TRBV12-3 or TRBV12-4 and TRBJ1-6; TRBD1 aligns across 10 bases. Trimming removed 3 bases from V and 10 bases from J; junction bases left unmatched: 3. The CDR3 length is 14 residues. CDR3 nucleotide sequence: TGTGCCAGCAGTTTGGGACAGGGGAACTCACCCCTCCACTTT. Its translation: CASSLGQGNSPLHF.

Only a few counts were recorded for this clonotype. The CDR3 here is CASSLGGPRFSEAFF. The CDR3 bases are TGCGCCAGCAGCTTGGGGGGACCAAGGTTCTCTGAAGCTTTCTTT. The chain links TRBV5-1 to TRBJ1-1; perhaps TRBD1 as D (5 bases). The length of the CDR3 is 15 residues. The V end lost 0 bases, the J end lost 6 bases, and 15 bases lay between the germline ends. The germline gives CDR1 SGHRS, CDR2 YFSETQ. Full variable domain (rest looked up from reference TRBV5-1 and TRBJ1-1): KAGVTQTPRYLIKTRGQQVTLSCSPISGHRSVSWYQQTPGQGLQFLFEYFSETQRNKGNFPGRFSGRQFSNSRSEMNVSTLELGDSALYLCASSLGGPRFSEAFFGQGTRLTVV.

Here the CDR3 DNA reads TGCAGCGTTGCTATTCGGGGTAGCAGCGGCTACACCTTC. Encoded protein: CSVAIRGSSGYTF. The chain carries TRBV29-1 and TRBJ1-2; unclear D gene. The germline V and J ends were trimmed by 4 bases and 8 bases, with 17 bases remaining between them. The CDR3 totals 13 residues. Germline V CDR1 and CDR2: SQVTM, ANQGSEA. The whole variable domain, remainder taken from reference TRBV29-1 and TRBJ1-2, is SAVISQKPSRDICQRGTSLTIQCQVDSQVTMMFWYRQQPGQSLTLIATANQGSEATYESGFVIDKFPISRPNLTFSTLTVSNMSPEDSSIYLCSVAIRGSSGYTFGSGTRLTVV.

This clonotype was counted a few times. The chain has TRBV5-1 and TRBJ2-1; 8 nucleotides line up with TRBD2. Germline V gene sequence: CDR1 SGHRS, CDR2 YFSETQ. V was clipped by 4 bases and J by 10 bases; unmatched bases: 13. This CDR3 comprises 15 residues. CDR3 DNA: TGCGCCAGCAGCCTGATGGGACTAGTCCTACCCGAGCAGTTCTTC. Amino acids: CASSLMGLVLPEQFF.

The genes are TRBV7-8 and TRBJ1-2, with D perhaps matching TRBD1 (6 bases). Per germline, CDR1 SGHVS and CDR2 FQNEAQ. V dropped 5 bases and J dropped 5 bases, with 21 bases sitting between them. The CDR3 is 16 amino acids. This CDR3 reads CASSPQGRGALYGYTF. DNA for the CDR3: TGTGCCAGCAGCCCTCAAGGAAGGGGGGCGCTTTATGGCTACACCTTC.

A few counts support this clonotype. V usage is TRBV7-9 and J usage is TRBJ1-3; 9 bases align to TRBD1. Germline V gives CDR1 SEHNR, CDR2 FQNEAQ (reference sequence). V shed 5 bases and J 3 bases; nucleotides not matched to a gene: 11. This CDR3 region has 17 residues. The DNA for the CDR3 is TGTGCCAGCAGCAAGGCCGGGACAGGGAATCATGGAAACACCATATATTTT. This sequence encodes CASSKAGTGNHGNTIYF.